The next 19 T cell receptor beta chains were all read from a single sample in a study of response to subunit inactivated influenza vaccine. In TCRdb, the RT-PCR reads were re-called with MiXCR into one record per CDR3 protein. The sample consists of roughly 650,000 distinct CDR3 sequences, 14% of them appearing once. The sequencing used PBMCs from blood, collected around 14 days before vaccination. The receptors stem from a man between 50 and 59 years old who received an inactivated influenza vaccine.

This chain joins TRBV3-1 and TRBJ2-7; possible D gene TRBD1, 5 bases. Looked up from germline, CDR1 is LGHDT and CDR2 is YNNKEL (reference sequence). Trimming cost V 1 base and J 7 bases, with 17 bases left between them. The CDR3 is 15 residues long. The CDR3 spells CASSQGWQGSSEQYF. CDR3 DNA sequence: TGTGCCAGCAGCCAAGGTTGGCAGGGATCGAGTGAGCAGTACTTC.

This chain links TRBV5-8 with TRBJ1-2; D ambiguous. The CDR3 runs 13 residues. V was trimmed by 4 bases and J by 5 bases, leaving 12 bases between them. CDR1 and CDR2 from the germline V gene are SGHTS and YDEGEE. DNA of the CDR3: TGTGCCAGCAGCCTCGGCGGGGAGTATGGCTACACCTTC. Translation: CASSLGGEYGYTF. Supplemented by reference TRBV5-8 and TRBJ1-2, the full variable domain reads EAGVTQSPTHLIKTRGQQATLRCSPISGHTSVYWYQQALGLGLQFLLWYDEGEERNRGNFPPRFSGRQFPNYSSELNVNALELEDSALYLCASSLGGEYGYTFGSGTRLTVV.

This chain connects TRBV27 to TRBJ1-4; D gene uncertain. CDR1 is MNHEY and CDR2 is SMNVEV in the germline V gene (reference sequence). V gave up 4 bases and J gave up 4 bases, with 10 bases separating them. This CDR3 contains 14 residues. The CDR3 coding sequence is TGTGCCAGCAGTTCCTACGGGCTTAATGAAAAACTGTTTTTT. Its protein product is CASSSYGLNEKLFF.

This clonotype has just a few counts. V gene TRBV4-3 combines with J gene TRBJ2-3, with 8 bases fitting TRBD1. This CDR3 spans 15 amino acids. CDR1 and CDR2 from the germline V gene are LGHNA and YSLEER. Trimming at V came to 5 bases and at J to 1 base, leaving 5 bases not matched to a gene. CDR3 residues: CASSTSRGRTDTQYF. CDR3 bases: TGCGCCAGCAGCACGAGCAGGGGGCGCACAGATACGCAGTATTTT.

This clonotype appeared many times. The CDR3: CASSSGGQETQYF. DNA for the CDR3: TGTGCCAGCAGCTCCGGAGGGCAAGAGACCCAGTACTTC. The chain couples TRBV7-2 to TRBJ2-5; a possible D gene is TRBD2 (6 bases). The CDR3 runs 13 residues. Germline-derived CDR1 and CDR2 are SGHTA and FQGNSA. Trimming pared 4 bases from V and 2 bases from J, leaving 8 bases between. Drawing the rest from reference TRBV7-2 and TRBJ2-5, the complete variable domain is GAGVSQSPSNKVTEKGKDVELRCDPISGHTALYWYRQSLGQGLEFLIYFQGNSAPDKSGLPSDRFSAERTGGSVSTLTIQRTQQEDSAVYLCASSSGGQETQYFGPGTRLLVL.

This clonotype was recorded a few times. V and J are TRBV5-6 and TRBJ2-3; TRBD2 is a possible D gene (5 bases). Germline V lookup: CDR1 SGHDT, CDR2 YYEEEE. The CDR3 length is 16 residues. V was pared by 4 bases and J by 0 bases, with 15 bases between. The CDR3 reads CASSDLTGISTDTQYF. DNA of the CDR3: TGTGCCAGCAGCGACCTAACGGGGATTAGCACAGATACGCAGTATTTT.

This clonotype was seen a few times. This chain connects TRBV9 to TRBJ2-7; 8 nucleotides line up with TRBD1. CDR1 is SGDLS and CDR2 is YYNGEE in the germline V gene. The trim removed 1 base at V and 0 bases at J, leaving 9 bases unmatched. This CDR3 region has 17 residues. CDR3 loop: CASSVSQGAIHSYEQYF. CDR3 coding DNA: TGTGCCAGCAGCGTATCCCAGGGGGCTATCCACTCCTACGAGCAGTACTTC.

In DNA form, the CDR3 reads TGTGCCATCAGTGATGGAACTAGCGGGAAAGAGCAGTATTTT. Its translation is CAISDGTSGKEQYF. The V call is TRBV10-3, the J call TRBJ2-3, with 10 nucleotides matching TRBD2. This CDR3 has 14 residues. With V trimmed by 3 bases and J by 11 bases, 8 bases remained unmatched. Germline CDR1 is ENHRY and CDR2 is SYGVKD.

The sample holds many counts of this clonotype. This chain links TRBV29-1 with TRBJ2-3; 9 nucleotides match TRBD2. With 4 bases clipped from V and 6 bases from J, the junction kept 11 bases outside the gene matches. CDR1 and CDR2 from the germline V gene are SQVTM and ANQGSEA. CDR3 length equals 15 residues. The CDR3 loop reads CSVALGGGAADTQYF. The CDR3 DNA follows: TGCAGCGTTGCTCTCGGCGGGGGGGCGGCTGATACGCAGTATTTT.

This clonotype was observed a few times. The chain couples TRBV28 to TRBJ2-2, with TRBD1 as a possible D gene (6 bases). This CDR3 has 14 amino acids. Trimming removed 8 bases at V and 1 base at J, with 11 bases between. The germline gives CDR1 MDHEN, CDR2 SYDVKM. The CDR3 DNA follows: TGTGCCAGCGAAACAGGGTGGAACACCGGGGAGCTGTTTTTT. Its translation: CASETGWNTGELFF.

This clonotype occurred a few times. The DNA for the CDR3 is TGTGCCAGCAGTTTATTCCTAACCACACTAGCGGGAGTAGGGAAGTACCAAGAGACCCAGTACTTC. This codes for CASSLFLTTLAGVGKYQETQYF. The chain carries TRBV28 and TRBJ2-5, with TRBD2 matching 11 bases. The V segment lost 1 base and the J segment 0 bases; nucleotides outside the gene matches: 19. The CDR3 extends over 22 amino acids. Germline-derived CDR1 and CDR2 are MDHEN and SYDVKM.

Points on this clonotype: Sequence at one end of the junction differs from germline and may be a read error. The V gene is TRBV4-3, the J gene TRBJ1-1; D may be TRBD1 (5 bases). CDR3 length: 12 amino acids. Germline V lookup: CDR1 LGHNA, CDR2 YSLEER. The CDR3 DNA reads as TGCGCCAGCAGCCACGGGACGGACTGGGTGATCTTT. Protein: CASSHGTDWVIF.

The V call is TRBV4-1, the J call TRBJ2-7; the D is unclear. V gave up 0 bases and J gave up 2 bases, with 14 bases separating them. This CDR3 comprises 16 residues. CDR1 is MGHRA, CDR2 YSYEKL, per germline. The CDR3, as DNA: TGCGCCAGCAGCCAAGAGCCCCCAGGATCAACCTACGAGCAGTACTTC. As protein: CASSQEPPGSTYEQYF.

The chain couples TRBV20-1 to TRBJ2-1; 11 bases are shared with TRBD2. The V and J ends lost 0 bases and 8 bases, in that order; junction bases with no gene match: 15. The CDR3 is 18 residues long. Germline loops: CDR1 DFQATT, CDR2 SNEGSKA (reference sequence). The CDR3 loop reads CSAREIGRLAGLLDEQFF. CDR3 bases: TGCAGTGCTAGAGAAATCGGCAGACTAGCGGGGCTGTTGGATGAGCAGTTCTTC.

The V gene is TRBV4-1, the J gene TRBJ1-6; D might be TRBD1 (5 bases). V lost 2 bases to trimming and J lost 0 bases, with 8 bases between them. Per the germline V gene, CDR1 is MGHRA and CDR2 is YSYEKL. The CDR3 runs to 16 residues. The CDR3 DNA reads as TGCGCCAGCAGCCAATTCGGGGGCTCCTATAATTCACCCCTCCACTTT. It encodes CASSQFGGSYNSPLHF.

This clonotype was recorded a few times. The chain joins TRBV6-5 to TRBJ2-7, with 12 nucleotides matching TRBD2. After removal of 2 bases from V and 0 bases from J, the junction contained 8 bases not matched to a gene. CDR3 length equals 18 residues. CDR1 is MNHEY and CDR2 is SVGAGI in the germline V gene. Here the CDR3 reads CASSYAVLAGGSSYEQYF. In nucleotides, the CDR3 is TGTGCCAGCAGTTACGCAGTACTAGCGGGAGGAAGCTCCTACGAGCAGTACTTC.

J is TRBJ2-1 and V is TRBV7-2, with 8 nucleotides matching TRBD2. CDR1 is SGHTA, CDR2 FQGNSA, per germline. Trimming at V came to 6 bases and at J to 8 bases, leaving 15 bases not matched to a gene. CDR3 length: 16 residues. The CDR3 is CASSGRGGGTSYEQFF. CDR3 in DNA: TGTGCCAGCAGTGGACGCGGCGGGGGGACCTCTTATGAGCAGTTCTTC.

The CDR3 region has the DNA TGTGCCAGCTCACCACCGGCGTCACTAGCAGGGGACAATGAGCAGTTCTTC. Protein product: CASSPPASLAGDNEQFF. The rearrangement joins TRBV18 to TRBJ2-1, with D perhaps assigned TRBD1 or TRBD2 (6 bases each). The CDR3 is 17 amino acids. Trimming removed 0 bases from V and 5 bases from J, with 17 bases in between. Germline CDR1 KGHSH, CDR2 LQKENI. Using reference TRBV18 and TRBJ2-1 for the parts outside the CDR3, the full variable domain is NAGVMQNPRHLVRRRGQEARLRCSPMKGHSHVYWYRQLPEEGLKFMVYLQKENIIDESGMPKERFSAEFPKEGPSILRIQQVVRGDSAAYFCASSPPASLAGDNEQFFGPGTRLTVL.

This clonotype was recorded a few times. V is TRBV7-8 and J is TRBJ1-3; no clear D gene. The CDR3 is 16 residues long. The germline V gene encodes CDR1 SGHVS and CDR2 FQNEAQ. V was trimmed by 5 bases and J by 0 bases, leaving 14 bases between them. The CDR3 DNA reads as TGTGCCAGCAGCCTACACGCCCCGAACTCTGGAAACACCATATATTTT. Protein product: CASSLHAPNSGNTIYF.